The rows below give T cell receptor beta chains drawn from one sample of a study of radiation and T cells in renal cell carcinoma. Measured with immunoSEQ multiplex PCR; TCRdb has only the in-frame clones, and not every one. The data hold over 90,000 clones, with more than 65% observed a single time. The specimen comprised blood, sampled from a patient whose treatment included radiotherapy and nephrectomy. The receptors here all came from a man in his fifties or sixties with renal cell carcinoma. CDR3s include the opening cysteine and the closing phenylalanine or tryptophan. The D gene is left open where the match is weak. The listing skips clone size in some rows; elsewhere it reads once, few, many or a size class.

len: 15; v_gene: TRBV5-1; j_gene: TRBJ2-2; d_gene: .; abundance: .; CDR3nt: TGCGCCAGCAGCGTGGATAGTCTTAACACCGGGGAGCTGTTTTTT; CDR3aa: CASSVDSLNTGELFF
len: 15; v_gene: TRBV28; j_gene: TRBJ2-3; d_gene: TRBD1; abundance: .; CDR3nt: TGTGCCAGCACCTCTTGGGACAGGAGCACAGATACGCAGTATTTT; CDR3aa: CASTSWDRSTDTQYF
len: 14; v_gene: TRBV30; j_gene: TRBJ2-5; d_gene: .; abundance: few; CDR3nt: TGTGCCTGGAGTGTAAGAGACAGGATGGAGACCCAGTACTTC; CDR3aa: CAWSVRDRMETQYF
len: 13; v_gene: TRBV2; j_gene: TRBJ2-7; d_gene: .; abundance: few; CDR3nt: TGTGCCAGCACGGTCCTCCGGGTCTGGGAGCAGTACTTC; CDR3aa: CASTVLRVWEQYF
len: 14; v_gene: TRBV10-1; j_gene: TRBJ2-2; d_gene: TRBD2; abundance: few; CDR3nt: TGCGCCAGCAGTGAGAGACTAGCGAGCGGGGAGCTGTTTTTT; CDR3aa: CASSERLASGELFF
len: 16; v_gene: TRBV4-2; j_gene: TRBJ2-3; d_gene: .; abundance: .; CDR3nt: TGTGCCAGCAGCCATCAGGGGACCCCTAGCACAGATACGCAGTATTTT; CDR3aa: CASSHQGTPSTDTQYF
len: 11; v_gene: TRBV7-8; j_gene: TRBJ2-5; d_gene: .; abundance: .; CDR3nt: TGTGCCAGCAGGTCTGGAGAGACCCAGTACTTC; CDR3aa: CASRSGETQYF
len: 13; v_gene: TRBV6-1; j_gene: TRBJ2-1; d_gene: .; abundance: once; CDR3nt: TGTGCCAGCAGTGAAGGTCGTTACGGTGAGCAGTTCTTC; CDR3aa: CASSEGRYGEQFF
len: 15; v_gene: TRBV30; j_gene: TRBJ2-6; d_gene: .; abundance: .; CDR3nt: TGTGCCTGGAAGGATGTTGCTGGTGGGGCCAACGTCCTGACTTTC; CDR3aa: CAWKDVAGGANVLTF
len: 15; v_gene: TRBV29-1; j_gene: TRBJ2-3; d_gene: .; abundance: .; CDR3nt: TGCAGCGTTTGGAGGGGCCTACTCACCACAGATACGCAGTATTTT; CDR3aa: CSVWRGLLTTDTQYF